This entry lists 24 T cell receptor beta chains sequenced from one sample in a study of cytomegalovirus exposure and HLA in healthy donors. The PCR was carried out with 60 Vbeta primers and 13 Jbeta primers. Generated by immunoSEQ multiplex PCR, the TCRdb table keeps only in-frame clones and is missing some. This listing includes 150,000 to 200,000 clones. Specimen: PBMCs. The receptor source for this set is a boy between 10 and 17 years old in good health and CMV-seronegative.

This chain uses TRBV28 with TRBJ1-1; D is uncertain. Germline CDR1 is MDHEN and CDR2 is SYDVKM. Trimming removed 5 bases from V and 10 bases from J, with 11 bases in between. The CDR3 is 11 residues long. This CDR3 is CASSLGVLAFF. DNA for the CDR3: TGTGCCAGCAGTCTCGGAGTTTTAGCTTTCTTT.

This chain links TRBV2 with TRBJ2-5; D is undetermined. This CDR3 comprises 14 residues. Germline loops: CDR1 SNHLY, CDR2 FYNNEI. Trimming left V 4 bases short and J 4 bases short, with 13 bases between. CDR3 DNA: TGTGCCAGCAGTGTCGTTAAGCGAAGAGAGACCCAGTACTTC. Translation gives CASSVVKRRETQYF.

This chain connects TRBV5-1 to TRBJ1-3; D may be TRBD1 (5 bases). CDR3 size: 12 residues. Trimming removed 0 bases at V and 11 bases at J, with 9 bases between. Germline loops: CDR1 SGHRS, CDR2 YFSETQ. The CDR3 nucleotides are TGCGCCAGCAGCTTGGAGGCGGGGGCCATATATTTT. Its protein is CASSLEAGAIYF.

The V gene is TRBV28, the J gene TRBJ1-4; unclear D gene. The CDR3 totals 14 residues. V shed 7 bases and J shed 6 bases, with 15 bases lying between them. Germline V lookup: CDR1 MDHEN, CDR2 SYDVKM. The CDR3: CASTSGQNHEKLFF. DNA for the CDR3: TGTGCCAGCACCTCAGGCCAGAACCATGAAAAACTGTTTTTT.

The chain joins TRBV6-5 to TRBJ1-4; a possible D gene is TRBD1 (5 bases). The CDR3 length is 15 residues. Germline-derived CDR1 and CDR2 are MNHEY and SVGAGI. Trimming left V 2 bases short and J 7 bases short, with 14 bases between. CDR3: CASSYVSSRGEKLFF. For the CDR3, the DNA is TGTGCCAGCAGTTACGTGTCTTCTAGGGGTGAAAAACTGTTTTTT.

The chain carries TRBV28 and TRBJ1-3; D uncertain. V lost 3 bases, J lost 3 bases, and 12 bases lay in between. This CDR3 is built from 15 residues. Germline-derived CDR1 and CDR2 are MDHEN and SYDVKM. The CDR3 region has the DNA TGTGCCAGCAGTTTTCCCGGGGTTGGTGGAAACACCATATATTTT. Its translation: CASSFPGVGGNTIYF.

V usage is TRBV30 and J usage is TRBJ2-7; the D gene is possibly TRBD2 (7 bases). Germline CDR1 is GTSNPN and CDR2 is SVGIG (reference sequence). The CDR3 is 14 residues long. Trimming removed 2 bases from V and 4 bases from J, with 15 bases in between. CDR3 loop: CAWSSGGVGYEQYF. CDR3 sequence (DNA): TGTGCCTGGAGTTCGGGGGGCGTCGGGTACGAGCAGTACTTC.

This chain connects TRBV19 to TRBJ1-3; no definite D call. V lost 7 bases and J 0 bases, leaving 16 bases between the germline ends. Germline values: CDR1 LNHDA, CDR2 SQIVND (reference sequence). This CDR3 comprises 16 residues. The CDR3 nucleotides read TGTGCCAGTACCACAGCCAGGCTTAGCTCTGGAAACACCATATATTTT. Its translation is CASTTARLSSGNTIYF.

V and J are TRBV6-5 and TRBJ1-1; D might be TRBD1 (5 bases). The CDR3 is 11 amino acids. Germline V gene sequence: CDR1 MNHEY, CDR2 SVGAGI. The V end was cut by 6 bases, the J end by 7 bases, with 9 bases between. The CDR3, as DNA: TGTGCCAGCAGCGATCAGGGTGAAGCTTTCTTT. Amino acids: CASSDQGEAFF.

V and J are TRBV11-2 and TRBJ2-1; D may be TRBD2 (5 bases). V was clipped by 2 bases and J by 2 bases, with 10 bases between them. Germline loops: CDR1 SGHAT, CDR2 FQNNGV. The CDR3 contains 15 residues. CDR3 in DNA: TGTGCCAGCAGCTTAATCGGGAATACCTACAATGAGCAGTTCTTC. As protein: CASSLIGNTYNEQFF.

The chain employs TRBV28 and TRBJ1-5; no reliable D call. The CDR3 length is 16 residues. Germline-derived CDR1 and CDR2 are MDHEN and SYDVKM. Trimming took 4 bases from V and 0 from J, leaving 13 bases between them. Here the CDR3 reads CASSSRGGHSNQPQHF. The CDR3 region has the DNA TGTGCCAGCAGTTCTCGGGGAGGGCATAGCAATCAGCCCCAGCATTTT.

V and J are TRBV10-3 and TRBJ1-4; D not resolved. Deletions cut 6 bases from V and 4 bases from J, with 9 bases between. This CDR3 has 13 residues. Germline loops: CDR1 ENHRY, CDR2 SYGVKD. The CDR3 DNA reads TGTGCCATCAGGCCAGGACTTAATGAAAAACTGTTTTTT. Its protein product is CAIRPGLNEKLFF.

The V call is TRBV7-2, the J call TRBJ1-1; the match to TRBD1 covers 11 bases. Germline assignment: CDR1 SGHTA and CDR2 FQGNSA. The junction had 7 bases not matched to a gene; V was cut back by 6 bases and J by 7 bases. The length of the CDR3 is 14 residues. The CDR3 is CASSGTGGVNEAFF. The CDR3 coding sequence is TGTGCCAGCAGTGGGACAGGGGGAGTTAATGAAGCTTTCTTT.

The CDR3 reads CASSYSSLLEAFF. CDR3 bases: TGTGCCAGCAGTTACTCGTCCCTCCTCGAGGCTTTCTTT. The chain combines TRBV6-5 with TRBJ1-1, with unresolved D. V was cut by 0 bases and J by 11 bases, with 13 bases left in between. The germline V gene has CDR1 MNHEY and CDR2 SVGAGI. This CDR3 region has 13 residues.

This chain connects TRBV12-5 to TRBJ2-7; 10 bases match TRBD1. Looked up from germline, CDR1 is LGHNT and CDR2 is FRNRAP. This CDR3 comprises 13 residues. The trim removed 6 bases at V and 5 bases at J, leaving 4 bases unmatched. The CDR3 DNA is TGTGCTAGTGGCTGGGACAGGGGACACGAGCAGTACTTC. The encoded protein is CASGWDRGHEQYF.

The genes are TRBV30 and TRBJ2-7; TRBD1 agrees at 7 bases. Germline CDR1 GTSNPN, CDR2 SVGIG (reference sequence). The CDR3 extends over 13 amino acids. V shed 4 bases and J 0 bases; nucleotides not matched to a gene: 3. The CDR3 is CAWTRDSSYEQYF. The CDR3 nucleotides read TGTGCCTGGACCCGGGACAGCTCCTACGAGCAGTACTTC.

CDR3 DNA sequence: TGCGCCAGCAGCCCCCCCGGGACAGGGAATGAAAAACTGTTTTTT. This encodes CASSPPGTGNEKLFF. The V gene is TRBV5-1, the J gene TRBJ1-4, with 9 nucleotides matching TRBD1. The CDR3 contains 15 residues. In germline, CDR1 is SGHRS, CDR2 YFSETQ. The J segment lost 5 bases and the V segment lost 4 bases, leaving 6 bases of the junction unmatched.

About this clone itself: At one boundary the junction diverges from the germline segment, which might be a read error. V and J are TRBV6-1 and TRBJ1-2; 11 bases line up with TRBD1. This CDR3 is built from 13 residues. Germline V gene lookup returns CDR1 MNHNS and CDR2 SASEGT. The CDR3 region has the DNA TGTGCCAGTTGGGGACAGGGGGTACGGAGGCCCAACTTC. Translating it yields CASWGQGVRRPNF.

The genes are TRBV13 and TRBJ2-3, with D tentatively TRBD1 (6 bases). V shed 5 bases and J shed 2 bases, with 14 bases lying between them. The germline V gene encodes CDR1 PRHDT and CDR2 FYEKMQ (reference sequence). This CDR3 has 15 residues. CDR3 sequence (DNA): TGTGCCAGCAGCATCCAACAGGGTTCCACAGATACGCAGTATTTT. Its protein product is CASSIQQGSTDTQYF.

The CDR3 bases are TGTGCCTGGAGCCAGGGCAGATACAATGAGCAGTTCTTC. Translated, it gives CAWSQGRYNEQFF. The chain combines TRBV30 with TRBJ2-1, with D possibly matching TRBD1 (5 bases). There are 13 residues in the CDR3. Trimming cost V 3 bases and J 4 bases, with 10 bases left between them. CDR1 and CDR2 from the germline V gene are GTSNPN and SVGIG (reference sequence).

This sequence joins TRBV27 and TRBJ1-5; D possibly corresponds to TRBD1 (5 bases). From germline, CDR1 is MNHEY and CDR2 SMNVEV (reference sequence). The CDR3 has 15 residues. Trimming pared 2 bases from V and 3 bases from J, leaving 11 bases between. The CDR3 loop is CASSLQGWDNQPQHF. The CDR3 DNA reads TGTGCCAGCAGTTTACAGGGATGGGACAATCAGCCCCAGCATTTT.

This rearrangement joins TRBV5-1 to TRBJ2-3, with 7 bases matching TRBD1. This CDR3 is 16 amino acids long. The trim removed 7 bases at V and 2 bases at J, leaving 13 bases unmatched. Germline V gene data show CDR1 as SGHRS and CDR2 as YFSETQ. The CDR3 DNA follows: TGCGCCAGCGGATCGAGGACAGGAGTTAACACAGATACGCAGTATTTT. Encoded protein: CASGSRTGVNTDTQYF.

To note about this clone: The same CDR3 arises from other DNA sequences in this sample as well. The genes are TRBV30 and TRBJ1-5; no clear D. Per the germline V gene, CDR1 is GTSNPN and CDR2 is SVGIG (reference sequence). The ends were cut back, 1 base at V and 0 bases at J, with 4 bases in the middle. There are 13 residues in the CDR3. CDR3 loop: CAWSGDSNQPQHF. The CDR3 DNA is TGTGCCTGGAGTGGCGATAGCAATCAGCCCCAGCATTTT.

CDR3 residues: CASSQQGYEQYF. The CDR3 DNA reads as TGTGCCAGCAGCCAACAGGGCTACGAGCAGTACTTC. V is TRBV14 and J is TRBJ2-7; perhaps TRBD1 as D (5 bases). The V gene's germline CDR1 is SGHDN and CDR2 FVKESK. V lost 2 bases, J lost 3 bases, and 5 bases lay in between. The CDR3 consists of 12 residues.